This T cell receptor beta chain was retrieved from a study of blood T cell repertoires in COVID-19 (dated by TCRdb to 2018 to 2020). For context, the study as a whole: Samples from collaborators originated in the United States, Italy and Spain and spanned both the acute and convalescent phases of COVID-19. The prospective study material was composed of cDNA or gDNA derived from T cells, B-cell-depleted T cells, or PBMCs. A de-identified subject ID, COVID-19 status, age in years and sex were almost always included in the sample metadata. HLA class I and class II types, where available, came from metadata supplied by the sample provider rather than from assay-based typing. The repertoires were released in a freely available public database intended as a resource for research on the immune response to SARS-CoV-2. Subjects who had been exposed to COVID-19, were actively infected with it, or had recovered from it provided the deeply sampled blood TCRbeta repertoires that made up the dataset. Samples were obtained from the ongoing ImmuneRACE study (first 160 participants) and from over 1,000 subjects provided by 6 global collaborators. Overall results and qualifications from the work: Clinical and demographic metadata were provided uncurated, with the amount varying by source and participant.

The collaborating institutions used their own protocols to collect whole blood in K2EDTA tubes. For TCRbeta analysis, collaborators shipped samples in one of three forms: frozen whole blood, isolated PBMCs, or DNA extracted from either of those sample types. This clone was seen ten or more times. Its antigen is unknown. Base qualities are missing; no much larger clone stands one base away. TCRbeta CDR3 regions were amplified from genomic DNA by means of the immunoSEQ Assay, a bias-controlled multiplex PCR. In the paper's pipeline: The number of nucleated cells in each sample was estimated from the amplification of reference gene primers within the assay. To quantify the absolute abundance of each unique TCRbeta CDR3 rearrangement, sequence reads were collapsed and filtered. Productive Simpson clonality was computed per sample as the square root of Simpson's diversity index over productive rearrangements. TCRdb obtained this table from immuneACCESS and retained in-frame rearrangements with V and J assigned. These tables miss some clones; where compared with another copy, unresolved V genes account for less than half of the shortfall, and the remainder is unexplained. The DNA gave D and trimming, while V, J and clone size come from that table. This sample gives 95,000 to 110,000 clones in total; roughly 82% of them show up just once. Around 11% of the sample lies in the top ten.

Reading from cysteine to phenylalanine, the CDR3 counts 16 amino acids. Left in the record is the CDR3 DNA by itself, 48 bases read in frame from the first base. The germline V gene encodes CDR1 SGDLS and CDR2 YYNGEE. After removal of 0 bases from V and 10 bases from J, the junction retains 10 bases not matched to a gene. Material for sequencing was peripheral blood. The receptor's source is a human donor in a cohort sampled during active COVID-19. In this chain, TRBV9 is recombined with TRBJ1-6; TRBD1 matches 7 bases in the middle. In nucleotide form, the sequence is TGTGCCAGCAGCGTAGCGGGCCAGGGGGATGGATCACCCCTCCACTTT. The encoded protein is CASSVAGQGDGSPLHF.